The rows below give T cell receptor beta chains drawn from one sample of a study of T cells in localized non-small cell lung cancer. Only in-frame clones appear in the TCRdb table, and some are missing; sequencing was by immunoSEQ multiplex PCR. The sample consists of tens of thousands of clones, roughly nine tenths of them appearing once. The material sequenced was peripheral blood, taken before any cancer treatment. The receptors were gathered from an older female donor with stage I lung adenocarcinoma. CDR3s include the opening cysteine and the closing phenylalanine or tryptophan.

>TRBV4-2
CASSQAARMAEAFF
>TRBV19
CASNPGTGFRYGYTF
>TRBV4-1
CASSPPLGQNLNQPQHF
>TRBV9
CASSVGTDHEKLFF
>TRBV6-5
CASKGRVAYEQYF
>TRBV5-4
CASSLDGGNQETQYF
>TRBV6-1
CASSEQELGDYGYTF
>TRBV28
CASSPPGGRGDSPLHF
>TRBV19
CASSIAGANTEAFF
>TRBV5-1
CASSLSVLNTEAFF
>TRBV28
CASSLRGYGQETQYF
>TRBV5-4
CASSLDLPGTGVYNSPLHF
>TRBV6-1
CASSEDRAGNIQYF
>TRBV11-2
CASSPANTQYF
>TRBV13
CASSPSTGGSEAFF
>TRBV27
CASRRQGTETQYF
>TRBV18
CASSPAGGKNSPLHF
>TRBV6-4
CASSVDRNTGELFF
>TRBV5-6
CASSPTPDRGYGYTF
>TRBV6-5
CASSRTSLSDQPQHF
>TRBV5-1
CASSLLPRGTDTQYF
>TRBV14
CASSHPGSVTDTQYF
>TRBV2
CASSRLAGGQETQYF
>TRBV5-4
CASQGSNVRGGYTGELFF
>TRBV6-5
CASSYGVGNQPQHF
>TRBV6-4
CASSDRGASNTGELFF
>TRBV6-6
CASSYGFRDVGYTF
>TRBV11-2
CASRPALQTGGKDIQYF
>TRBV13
CASSPRGGRPETQYF